This record concerns one TCR beta chain sequence. Data came from immunoSEQ multiplex PCR; TCRdb stores just in-frame clones and leaves some out. The data show about 150,000 clones, around nine tenths seen once. This record comes from a study of blood T cell repertoires in COVID-19. Study-level background: The analysed material was cDNA or gDNA that came from T cells, B-cell-depleted T cells, or PBMCs.

Germline V gene sequence: CDR1 SNHLY, CDR2 FYNNEI. CDR3 length: 15 residues. V was pared by 6 bases and J by 0 bases, with 5 bases of the junction left unmatched. This receptor was taken from a woman in her fifties or sixties with active or convalescent COVID-19. The V and J genes are TRBV2 and TRBJ2-7; 10 bases fit TRBD2. The sample taken for sequencing was peripheral blood. CDR3 residues: CASRILAGYSYEQYF. CDR3 in DNA: TGTGCCAGCAGGATACTAGCGGGGTACTCCTACGAGCAGTACTTC.